The rows below give T cell receptor beta chains drawn from one sample of a study of T cell responses to AZD1222 COVID-19 vaccine. Profiling relied on immunoSEQ multiplex PCR, and the TCRdb table lists in-frame clones only, not all of them. Of approximately 100,000 clones listed, approximately 87% are singletons. The sample here was peripheral blood, taken on day 0 of AZD1222 vaccination. The receptors were sampled from an adult in good health. Both conserved end residues are part of each CDR3. The D gene is left open where the match is weak.

D	V	J	CDR3
TRBD1	TRBV2	TRBJ1-3	CASSGQGARNTIYF
.	TRBV6-6	TRBJ1-3	CASSYSTGVSGNTIYF
.	TRBV5-1	TRBJ2-1	CASSLGQGYEQFF
.	TRBV5-1	TRBJ2-2	CASRAGVGTGELFF
.	TRBV11-2	TRBJ1-3	CASNKDDSSGNTIYF
.	TRBV15	TRBJ1-6	CATSRDRENSPLHF
.	TRBV25-1	TRBJ1-5	CASSGAGLYNQPQHF
.	TRBV7-8	TRBJ2-3	CASSSLSNTDTQYF
TRBD2	TRBV28	TRBJ2-6	CASSLRGGASGANVLTF
TRBD1	TRBV20-1	TRBJ1-4	CSASRTGAPEKLFF
.	TRBV6-5	TRBJ1-2	CASSLQQVLYGYTF
.	TRBV11-2	TRBJ1-1	CASSLAPSTAKTEAFF
.	TRBV24-1	TRBJ2-7	CATSDRHREEQYF
.	TRBV6-5	TRBJ2-7	CASSYSRGYEQYF
.	TRBV19	TRBJ1-5	CASSIGRRPSGNNQPQHF
.	TRBV3-1/TRBV3-2	TRBJ2-1	CASSQARDYTYNEQFF
.	TRBV6-2/TRBV6-3	TRBJ1-1	CASSYSRTVNTEAFF
TRBD1	TRBV6-2/TRBV6-3	TRBJ2-5	CASSYARDRETQYF
.	TRBV6-5	TRBJ2-1	CASSTPGPSYNEQFF
.	TRBV7-8	TRBJ1-2	CASSPGRRLNYGYTF
.	TRBV5-1	TRBJ1-4	CASSPTGGSYEKLFF
.	TRBV6-2/TRBV6-3	TRBJ2-7	CASSYSGRNGEQYF
.	TRBV5-4	TRBJ1-2	CASSFGGGRDLYGYTF
TRBD2	TRBV18	TRBJ2-1	CASSPLAGISYNEQFF
.	TRBV30	TRBJ1-1	CAWRARGGQEAFF
.	TRBV7-9	TRBJ1-4	CAIRDEGRRLFF
.	TRBV19	TRBJ1-4	CASSGGTEKLFF
.	TRBV28	TRBJ2-6	CASTPQRGIVGANVLTF
.	TRBV5-1	TRBJ1-6	CASSLSPRHLENNSPLHF
.	TRBV11-2	TRBJ1-1	CASSRPLDRLNTEAFF
TRBD2	TRBV29-1	TRBJ2-3	CSVEILAGGADTQYF
.	TRBV3-1/TRBV3-2	TRBJ2-2	CASSPNTGELFF
.	TRBV5-1	TRBJ2-5	CASSEQGRETQYF
TRBD2	TRBV28	TRBJ2-1	CASSSSSGGRWNEQFF
.	TRBV5-1	TRBJ2-7	CASSLQGYEQYF
.	TRBV5-8	TRBJ2-1	CASSWGALNEQFF
TRBD1	TRBV27	TRBJ1-4	CASSFDRGNEKLFF
.	TRBV28	TRBJ1-4	CASSFPVVQPNEKLFF
.	TRBV19	TRBJ2-1	CASRLGGGPHNEQFF
.	TRBV5-6	TRBJ1-2	CASSLPGEDYYGYTF
.	TRBV7-3	TRBJ2-2	CASSLAGQTGELFF
.	TRBV18	TRBJ2-5	CASSPEAGRLQETQYF
.	TRBV2	TRBJ1-2	CASKGGSNYGYTF
.	TRBV2	TRBJ1-6	CASSEDVNRSNSPLHF
.	TRBV6-6	TRBJ1-1	CASSRPSRVGFVRAFF
TRBD1	TRBV7-6	TRBJ1-2	CASSQNQGAEGYTF
.	TRBV30	TRBJ1-5	CAWSKMTGNQPQHF
TRBD1	TRBV7-9	TRBJ2-7	CASSWGQGPYEQYF
.	TRBV5-1	TRBJ2-3	CASSFIPPDTQYF
.	TRBV5-1	TRBJ1-2	CASGAANYGYTF